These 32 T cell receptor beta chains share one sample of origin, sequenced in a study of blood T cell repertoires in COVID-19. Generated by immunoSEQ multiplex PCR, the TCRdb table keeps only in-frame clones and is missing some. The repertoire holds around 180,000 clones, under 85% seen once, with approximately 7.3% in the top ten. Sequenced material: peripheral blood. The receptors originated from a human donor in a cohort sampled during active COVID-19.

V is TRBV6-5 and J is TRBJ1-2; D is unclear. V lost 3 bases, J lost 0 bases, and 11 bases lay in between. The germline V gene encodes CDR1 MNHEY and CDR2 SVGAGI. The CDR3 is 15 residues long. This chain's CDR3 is CASSYFQDPNYGYTF. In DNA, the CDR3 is TGTGCCAGCAGTTATTTTCAGGATCCTAACTATGGCTACACCTTC.

CDR3 region: CASSGGDPQGTDNYGYTF. CDR3 coding DNA: TGTGCCAGCAGCGGAGGGGACCCACAGGGGACCGATAACTATGGCTACACCTTC. This chain uses TRBV5-8 with TRBJ1-2; 7 bases line up with TRBD1. The CDR3 has 18 residues. Germline CDR1 and CDR2: SGHTS and YDEGEE. Trimming at V came to 4 bases and at J to 1 base, leaving 16 bases not matched to a gene. Looking up the rest from reference TRBV5-8 and TRBJ1-2 gives the full variable domain: EAGVTQSPTHLIKTRGQQATLRCSPISGHTSVYWYQQALGLGLQFLLWYDEGEERNRGNFPPRFSGRQFPNYSSELNVNALELEDSALYLCASSGGDPQGTDNYGYTFGSGTRLTVV.

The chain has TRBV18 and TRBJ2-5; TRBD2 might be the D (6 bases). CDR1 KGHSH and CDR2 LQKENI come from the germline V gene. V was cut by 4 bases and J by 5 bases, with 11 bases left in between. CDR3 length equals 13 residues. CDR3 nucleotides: TGTGCCAGCTCACGCCAACGGGGGGAGACCCAGTACTTC. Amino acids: CASSRQRGETQYF.

CDR3 protein: CASSLTPRGSTDTQYF. The DNA for the CDR3 is TGCGCCAGCAGCCTGACCCCTAGGGGTAGCACAGATACGCAGTATTTT. The J gene is TRBJ2-3, the V gene TRBV5-1, with D perhaps TRBD1 (5 bases). This CDR3 region has 16 residues. Trimming took off 4 bases at V and 0 bases at J, with 15 bases between the two ends. CDR1 is SGHRS and CDR2 is YFSETQ in the germline V gene.

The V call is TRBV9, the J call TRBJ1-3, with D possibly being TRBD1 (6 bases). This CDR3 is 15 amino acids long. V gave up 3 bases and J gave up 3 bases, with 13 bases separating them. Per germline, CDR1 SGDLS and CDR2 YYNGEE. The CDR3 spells CASSDNRVSGNTIYF. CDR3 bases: TGTGCCAGCAGCGATAACAGGGTTAGTGGAAACACCATATATTTT.

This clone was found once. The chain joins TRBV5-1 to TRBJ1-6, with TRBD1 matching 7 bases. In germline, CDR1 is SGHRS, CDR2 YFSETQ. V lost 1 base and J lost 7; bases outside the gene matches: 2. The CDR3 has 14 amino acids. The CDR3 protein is CASSLTGANSPLHF. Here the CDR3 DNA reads TGCGCCAGCAGCTTGACAGGGGCCAATTCACCCCTCCACTTT.

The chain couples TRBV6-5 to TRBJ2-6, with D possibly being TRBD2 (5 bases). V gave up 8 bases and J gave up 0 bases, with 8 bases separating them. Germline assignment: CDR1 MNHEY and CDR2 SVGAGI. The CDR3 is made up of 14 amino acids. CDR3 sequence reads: CASRGGSGANVLTF. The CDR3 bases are TGTGCCAGCCGAGGAGGCTCTGGGGCCAACGTCCTGACTTTC.

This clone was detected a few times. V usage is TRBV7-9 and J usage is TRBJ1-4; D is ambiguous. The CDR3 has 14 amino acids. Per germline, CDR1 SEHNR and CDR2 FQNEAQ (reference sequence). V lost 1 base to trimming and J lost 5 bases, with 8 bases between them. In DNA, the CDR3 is TGTGCCAGCAGCTTAGGTGGCAGAAATGAAAAACTGTTTTTT. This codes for CASSLGGRNEKLFF.

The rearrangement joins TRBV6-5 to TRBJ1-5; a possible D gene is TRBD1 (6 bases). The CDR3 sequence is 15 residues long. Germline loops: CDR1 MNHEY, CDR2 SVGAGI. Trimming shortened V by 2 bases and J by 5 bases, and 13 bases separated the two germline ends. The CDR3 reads CASSYAGGHDQPQHF. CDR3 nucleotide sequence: TGTGCCAGCAGTTACGCGGGGGGCCACGATCAGCCCCAGCATTTT.

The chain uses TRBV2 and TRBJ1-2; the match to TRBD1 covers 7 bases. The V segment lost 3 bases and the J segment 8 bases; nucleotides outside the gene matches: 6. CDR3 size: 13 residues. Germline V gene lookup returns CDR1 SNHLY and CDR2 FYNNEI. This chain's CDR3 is CASSDGGGRGYTF. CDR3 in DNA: TGTGCCAGCAGTGATGGAGGGGGCCGGGGCTACACCTTC.

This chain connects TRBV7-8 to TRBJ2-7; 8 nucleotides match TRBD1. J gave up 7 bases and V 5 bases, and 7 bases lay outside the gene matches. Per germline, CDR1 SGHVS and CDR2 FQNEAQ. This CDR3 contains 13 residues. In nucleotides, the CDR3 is TGTGCCAGCAGCCCCGACAGGGGAATGGAGCAGTACTTC. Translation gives CASSPDRGMEQYF.

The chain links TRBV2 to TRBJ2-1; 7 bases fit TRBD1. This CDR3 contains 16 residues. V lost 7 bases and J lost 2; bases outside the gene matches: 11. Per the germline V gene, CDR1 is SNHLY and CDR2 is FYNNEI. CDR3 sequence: CASKFTGTVTYNEQFF. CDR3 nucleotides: TGTGCCAGCAAGTTTACGGGGACAGTCACCTACAATGAGCAGTTCTTC.

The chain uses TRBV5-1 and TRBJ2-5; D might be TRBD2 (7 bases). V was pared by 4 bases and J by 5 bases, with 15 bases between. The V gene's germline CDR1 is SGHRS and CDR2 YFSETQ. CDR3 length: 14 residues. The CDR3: CASSQPGGGETQYF. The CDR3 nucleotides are TGCGCCAGCAGCCAACCGGGGGGCGGGGAGACCCAGTACTTC.

The CDR3 spells CASSPSWTGGTYEQYF. CDR3 DNA sequence: TGTGCCAGCAGCCCCTCGTGGACAGGGGGTACTTACGAGCAGTACTTC. V gene TRBV7-9 combines with J gene TRBJ2-7; 10 nucleotides match TRBD1. Germline values: CDR1 SEHNR, CDR2 FQNEAQ (reference sequence). The V segment lost 5 bases and the J segment 4 bases; nucleotides outside the gene matches: 11. The CDR3 spans 16 residues. The variable domain in full, with the rest retrieved from reference TRBV7-9 and TRBJ2-7, is DTGVSQNPRHKITKRGQNVTFRCDPISEHNRLYWYRQTLGQGPEFLTYFQNEAQLEKSRLLSDRFSAERPKGSFSTLEIQRTEQGDSAMYLCASSPSWTGGTYEQYFGPGTRLTVT.

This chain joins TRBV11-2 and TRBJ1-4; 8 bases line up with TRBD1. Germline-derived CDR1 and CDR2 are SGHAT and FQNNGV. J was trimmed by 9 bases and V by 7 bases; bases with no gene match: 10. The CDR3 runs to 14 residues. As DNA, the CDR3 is TGTGCCAGCACCGACCGGGACAGGCCAAAAAAACTGTTTTTT. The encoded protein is CASTDRDRPKKLFF.

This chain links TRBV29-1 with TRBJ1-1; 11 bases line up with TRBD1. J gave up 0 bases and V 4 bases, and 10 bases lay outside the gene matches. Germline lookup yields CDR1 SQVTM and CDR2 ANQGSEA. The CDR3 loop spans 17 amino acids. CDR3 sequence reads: CSVARTGGVGVNTEAFF. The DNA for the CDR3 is TGCAGCGTTGCCCGGACAGGGGGCGTCGGGGTGAACACTGAAGCTTTCTTT.

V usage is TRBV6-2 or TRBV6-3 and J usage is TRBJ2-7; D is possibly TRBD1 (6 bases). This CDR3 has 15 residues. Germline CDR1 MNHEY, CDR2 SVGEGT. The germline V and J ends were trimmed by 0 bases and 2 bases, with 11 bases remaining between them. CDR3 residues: CASSYSGTSAYEQYF. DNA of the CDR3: TGTGCCAGCAGTTACTCCGGGACAAGCGCCTACGAGCAGTACTTC.

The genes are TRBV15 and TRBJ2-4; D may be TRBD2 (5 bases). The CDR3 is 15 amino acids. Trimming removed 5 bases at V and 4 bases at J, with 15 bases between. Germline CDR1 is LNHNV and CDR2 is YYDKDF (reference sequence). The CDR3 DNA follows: TGTGCCACCAGCCCCGGCCCGGGGTCGAAAAACATTCAGTACTTC. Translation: CATSPGPGSKNIQYF.

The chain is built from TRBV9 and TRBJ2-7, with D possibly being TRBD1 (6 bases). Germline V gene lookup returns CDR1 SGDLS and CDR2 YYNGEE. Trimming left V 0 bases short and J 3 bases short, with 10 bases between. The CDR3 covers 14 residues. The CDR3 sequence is CASSVGQGNYEQYF. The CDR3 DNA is TGTGCCAGCAGCGTAGGGCAGGGGAACTACGAGCAGTACTTC.

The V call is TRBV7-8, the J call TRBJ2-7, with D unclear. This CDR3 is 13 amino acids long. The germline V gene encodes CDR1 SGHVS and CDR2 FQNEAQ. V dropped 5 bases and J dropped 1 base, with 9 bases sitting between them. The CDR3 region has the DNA TGTGCCAGCAGCCTCGCAGGATCCTACGAGCAGTACTTC. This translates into CASSLAGSYEQYF.

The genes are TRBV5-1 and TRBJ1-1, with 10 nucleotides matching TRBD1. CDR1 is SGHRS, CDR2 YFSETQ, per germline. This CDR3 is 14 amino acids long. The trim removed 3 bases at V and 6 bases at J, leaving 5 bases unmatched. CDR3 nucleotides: TGCGCCAGCAGCTCCGGGACAGGGGTTTCTGAAGCTTTCTTT. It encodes CASSSGTGVSEAFF.

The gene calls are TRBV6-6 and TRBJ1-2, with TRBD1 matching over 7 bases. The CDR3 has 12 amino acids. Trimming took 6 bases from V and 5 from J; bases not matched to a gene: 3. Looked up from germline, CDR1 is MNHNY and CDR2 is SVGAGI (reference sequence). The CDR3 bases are TGTGCCAGCAGGGGACAGAATTATGGCTACACCTTC. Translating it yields CASRGQNYGYTF.

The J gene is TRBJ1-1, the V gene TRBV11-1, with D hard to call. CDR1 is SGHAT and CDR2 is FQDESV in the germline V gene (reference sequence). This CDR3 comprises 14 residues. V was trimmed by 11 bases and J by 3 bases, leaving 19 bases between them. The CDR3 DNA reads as TGTGCCGGGGAGCCCTCCGCCTGGGACACTGAAGCTTTCTTT. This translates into CAGEPSAWDTEAFF.

The CDR3 DNA is TGTGCCAGCAGCTACCCCACAGGGAAGTCTGAAGCTTTCTTT. The encoded protein is CASSYPTGKSEAFF. The V call is TRBV13, the J call TRBJ1-1; TRBD1 is a possible D gene (6 bases). This CDR3 is 14 amino acids long. Germline-derived CDR1 and CDR2 are PRHDT and FYEKMQ (reference sequence). V was shortened by 4 bases and J by 6 bases, with 15 bases between the two germline ends.

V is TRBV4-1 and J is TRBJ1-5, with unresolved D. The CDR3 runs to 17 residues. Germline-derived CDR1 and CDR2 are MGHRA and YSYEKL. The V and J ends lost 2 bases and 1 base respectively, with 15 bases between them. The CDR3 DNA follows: TGCGCCAGCAGCCAAACCCGGAGGACCACGAGCAATCAGCCCCAGCATTTT. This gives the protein CASSQTRRTTSNQPQHF.

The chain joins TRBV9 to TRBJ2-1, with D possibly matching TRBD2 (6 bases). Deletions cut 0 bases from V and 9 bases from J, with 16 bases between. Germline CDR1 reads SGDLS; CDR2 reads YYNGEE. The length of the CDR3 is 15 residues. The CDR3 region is CASSVGWGVLGEQFF. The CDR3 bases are TGTGCCAGCAGCGTAGGCTGGGGGGTCTTAGGTGAGCAGTTCTTC.

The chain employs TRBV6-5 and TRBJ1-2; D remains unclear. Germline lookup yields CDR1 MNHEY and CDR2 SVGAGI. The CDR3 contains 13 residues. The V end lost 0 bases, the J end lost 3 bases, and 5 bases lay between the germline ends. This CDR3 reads CASSYSIDYGYTF. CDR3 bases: TGTGCCAGCAGTTACTCTATCGACTATGGCTACACCTTC.

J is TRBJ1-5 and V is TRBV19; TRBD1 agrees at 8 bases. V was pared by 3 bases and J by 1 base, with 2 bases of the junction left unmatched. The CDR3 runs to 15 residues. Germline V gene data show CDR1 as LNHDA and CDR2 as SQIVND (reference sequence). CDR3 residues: CASSMTGESNQPQHF. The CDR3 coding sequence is TGTGCCAGTAGTATGACAGGGGAGAGCAATCAGCCCCAGCATTTT.

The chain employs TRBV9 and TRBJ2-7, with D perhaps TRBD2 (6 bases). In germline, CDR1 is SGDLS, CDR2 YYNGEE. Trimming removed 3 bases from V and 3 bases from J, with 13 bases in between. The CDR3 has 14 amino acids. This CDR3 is CASSAGGTYYEQYF. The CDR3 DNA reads TGTGCCAGCAGCGCCGGCGGGACTTACTACGAGCAGTACTTC.

The CDR3 DNA sequence: TGTGCCAGCAGGATCTCAGGGGGCGCGGGTGGCTACACCTTC. Protein product: CASRISGGAGGYTF. The chain employs TRBV6-5 and TRBJ1-2; 8 bases align to TRBD1. Germline CDR1 is MNHEY and CDR2 is SVGAGI. This CDR3 is built from 14 residues. Unmatched junction bases numbered 10, after V lost 6 bases and J lost 7 bases.

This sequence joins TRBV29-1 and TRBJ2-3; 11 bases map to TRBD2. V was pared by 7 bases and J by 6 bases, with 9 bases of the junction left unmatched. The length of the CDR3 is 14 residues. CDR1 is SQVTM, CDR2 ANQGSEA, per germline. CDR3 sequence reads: CSAHLLAGVDTQYF. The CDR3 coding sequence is TGCAGCGCCCACCTACTAGCGGGGGTGGATACGCAGTATTTT.

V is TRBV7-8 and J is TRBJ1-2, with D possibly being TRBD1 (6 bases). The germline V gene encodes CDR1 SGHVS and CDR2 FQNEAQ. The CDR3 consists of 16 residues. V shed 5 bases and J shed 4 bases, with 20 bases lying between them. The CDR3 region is CASSRYREPNSYGYTF. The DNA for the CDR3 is TGTGCCAGCAGCCGCTACAGGGAACCCAACTCCTATGGCTACACCTTC.